This T cell receptor beta chain was retrieved from a study of T cell responses to AZD1222 COVID-19 vaccine. This clone appeared once. The method was immunoSEQ multiplex PCR; TCRdb's version includes in-frame clones alone and lacks a portion of them. The sample has over 130,000 clones; 85% to 95% are singletons. CDR1 and CDR2 from the germline V gene are SEHNR and FQNEAQ (reference sequence). The V gene lost 5 bases and the J gene lost 8 bases, with 10 bases spanning the gap. This CDR3 is 13 amino acids long. The chain combines TRBV7-9 with TRBJ1-6; no clear D gene. The input for sequencing was peripheral blood, taken on day 0 of AZD1222 vaccination. The receptor comes from an adult in good health. CDR3 bases: TGTGCCAGCAGCCCCAATCGGGATTCACCCCTCCACTTT. Amino acids: CASSPNRDSPLHF.